The 28 T cell receptor beta chains in this list originate from one sample, sequenced in a study of breast tumors, draining lymph nodes, adjacent tissues. TCRdb itself ran the multiplex PCR reads through MiXCR, one entry per CDR3 protein. Of 100,000 or so distinct CDR3 sequences in the sample, 21% were seen once. Breast cancer patients provided tissue from their axillary draining lymph nodes. The sample taken for sequencing was axillary lymph node tissue. These receptor sequences come from a female donor with breast cancer. Some clones in this sample may be carry-over from other donors' samples.

This clonotype was counted many times. This rearrangement joins TRBV28 to TRBJ1-6, with D hard to call. The length of the CDR3 is 14 residues. Trimming removed 6 bases from V and 7 bases from J, with 13 bases in between. Looked up from germline, CDR1 is MDHEN and CDR2 is SYDVKM. Here the CDR3 reads CASRRGDLNSPLHF. In nucleotides, the CDR3 is TGTGCCAGCAGACGCGGAGACCTGAATTCACCCCTCCACTTT.

This clonotype has just a few counts. This may be a read error, as it is one base from a much larger clone. The V gene is TRBV20-1, the J gene TRBJ2-5; 13 bases fit TRBD2. This CDR3 spans 17 amino acids. CDR1 DFQATT and CDR2 SNEGSKA come from the germline V gene (reference sequence). CDR3 amino acids: CGARAWTSGSQGETQYF. The CDR3 DNA is TGCGGTGCTAGAGCTTGGACTAGCGGGAGTCAGGGTGAGACCCAGTACTTC.

This sequence joins TRBV7-9 and TRBJ1-1; 7 positions match TRBD1. The CDR3 spans 15 residues. Looked up from germline, CDR1 is SEHNR and CDR2 is FQNEAQ (reference sequence). V lost 5 bases to trimming and J lost 0 bases; unmatched junction nucleotides: 6. CDR3 loop: CASSLRGGMNTEAFF. CDR3 bases: TGTGCCAGCAGCCTCAGGGGGGGAATGAACACTGAAGCTTTCTTT. Full variable domain (outside the CDR3, taken from reference TRBV7-9 and TRBJ1-1): DTGVSQNPRHKITKRGQNVTFRCDPISEHNRLYWYRQTLGQGPEFLTYFQNEAQLEKSRLLSDRFSAERPKGSFSTLEIQRTEQGDSAMYLCASSLRGGMNTEAFFGQGTRLTVV.

This chain connects TRBV7-8 to TRBJ1-1; D might be TRBD1 (6 bases). Germline V gives CDR1 SGHVS, CDR2 FQNEAQ. The CDR3 totals 16 residues. V lost 5 bases, J lost 3 bases, and 19 bases lay in between. The CDR3, as DNA: TGTGCCAGCAGCCGCAGGGGCAGGGGAATGTACACTGAAGCTTTCTTT. This gives the protein CASSRRGRGMYTEAFF.

This clonotype was detected ten times or more. The chain links TRBV12-3 or TRBV12-4 to TRBJ1-6; D is ambiguous. This CDR3 comprises 13 residues. V lost 6 bases to trimming and J lost 9 bases, with 12 bases between them. CDR3 region: CASRRGNTSPLHF. The CDR3 DNA sequence: TGTGCCAGCAGGCGGGGAAACACTTCACCCCTCCACTTT.

This clonotype has ten or more counts. The chain uses TRBV6-5 and TRBJ2-7; 8 bases are shared with TRBD2. The CDR3 sequence is 14 residues long. V shed 6 bases, J shed 2 bases, and the junction held 6 bases outside the gene matches. Germline V gene lookup returns CDR1 MNHEY and CDR2 SVGAGI. CDR3 nucleotide sequence: TGTGCCAGCAGATTGACTAGCGCGACCTACGAGCAGTACTTC. Residues: CASRLTSATYEQYF.

The chain has TRBV28 and TRBJ2-7; D could derive from TRBD1 or TRBD2 (5 bases each). This CDR3 spans 14 amino acids. The germline V gene has CDR1 MDHEN and CDR2 SYDVKM. The germline V and J ends were trimmed by 6 bases and 2 bases, with 14 bases remaining between them. The CDR3 DNA is TGTGCCAGCAGCGCCGGGACGGAGGCCTACGAGCAGTACTTC. It yields the protein CASSAGTEAYEQYF.

Regarding this clonotype: Because it lacks the conserved phenylalanine or tryptophan at the end, this CDR3 is likely a read error. J is TRBJ2-7 and V is TRBV18; perhaps TRBD2 as D (5 bases). The CDR3 extends over 14 amino acids. V lost 5 bases, J lost 7 bases, and 18 bases lay in between. Germline values: CDR1 KGHSH, CDR2 LQKENI. The CDR3 region is CASSESPSGWEQYC. In DNA form, the CDR3 reads TGTGCCAGCTCAGAATCCCCCTCGGGGTGGGAGCAGTACTGC.

This clonotype was seen at least ten times. V and J are TRBV7-2 and TRBJ2-7, with 7 bases lining up with TRBD2. CDR3 length: 13 amino acids. Germline V CDR1 and CDR2: SGHTA, FQGNSA. V gave up 5 bases and J gave up 4 bases; unmatched junction bases: 5. DNA for the CDR3: TGTGCCAGCAGCCCCCTCGGGGGGTACGAGCAGTACTTC. Amino acids: CASSPLGGYEQYF.

The sample holds many counts of this clonotype. This rearrangement joins TRBV5-8 to TRBJ2-7; 7 bases fit TRBD1. This CDR3 contains 14 residues. Germline V gene data show CDR1 as SGHTS and CDR2 as YDEGEE. Trimming at V came to 5 bases and at J to 6 bases, leaving 11 bases not matched to a gene. The CDR3 DNA follows: TGTGCCAGCAGGCGAAATGACAGGGTAGGCGAGCAGTACTTC. This translates into CASRRNDRVGEQYF.

With respect to this clonotype: One base away lies a much larger clone, so this may be a sequencing read error. The rearrangement joins TRBV9 to TRBJ1-4, with D uncertain. This CDR3 is built from 14 residues. Per the germline V gene, CDR1 is SGDLS and CDR2 is YYNGEE. CDR3 in amino acids: CASSGPQTGENLFF. Here the CDR3 DNA reads TGTGCCAGCAGCGGACCCCAGACGGGTGAAAACCTGTTTTTT.

This clonotype was found many times. The chain joins TRBV7-8 to TRBJ1-5; possibly TRBD1 for D (5 bases). The CDR3 extends over 13 amino acids. Trimming cost V 5 bases and J 7 bases, with 12 bases left between them. Germline loops: CDR1 SGHVS, CDR2 FQNEAQ. CDR3 amino acids: CASSTGLDQPQHF. The CDR3 DNA reads as TGTGCCAGCAGCACAGGTCTCGACCAGCCCCAGCATTTT.

As regards this clonotype: One junction end does not reproduce the germline sequence, and a read error may be involved. The chain recombines TRBV7-8 with TRBJ2-5; D ambiguous. The V gene's germline CDR1 is SGHVS and CDR2 FQNEAQ. This CDR3 is built from 15 residues. CDR3 nucleotide sequence: TGTGCCAGCAGCTTAGCGGAAAGGTCGGAAGAGACCCTGTACTTC. This codes for CASSLAERSEETLYF.

The chain combines TRBV5-1 with TRBJ2-4, with D possibly matching TRBD2 (6 bases). Germline CDR1 is SGHRS and CDR2 is YFSETQ. V lost 6 bases and J 9 bases, leaving 13 bases between the germline ends. This CDR3 region has 12 residues. CDR3 residues: CASKGGFGIQYF. CDR3 DNA sequence: TGCGCCAGCAAAGGAGGGTTTGGCATTCAGTACTTC.

This clonotype was observed a few times. This chain joins TRBV30 and TRBJ2-1; possibly TRBD1 or TRBD2 for D (6 bases each). From germline, CDR1 is GTSNPN and CDR2 SVGIG (reference sequence). The germline V and J ends were trimmed by 5 bases and 2 bases, with 10 bases remaining between them. This CDR3 spans 13 amino acids. The CDR3 sequence is CAWDGGPYNEQFF. For the CDR3, the DNA is TGTGCCTGGGACGGGGGCCCCTACAATGAGCAGTTCTTC.

This chain joins TRBV29-1 and TRBJ1-2, with D possibly matching TRBD1 (6 bases). There are 15 residues in the CDR3. Germline CDR1 reads SQVTM; CDR2 reads ANQGSEA. V lost 3 bases to trimming and J lost 3 bases, with 17 bases between them. The CDR3 bases are TGCAGCGTTGATTCATCGGGGGGGCGTTACTATGGCTACACCTTC. Translating it yields CSVDSSGGRYYGYTF.

The chain is built from TRBV6-6 and TRBJ1-2, with D uncertain. This CDR3 has 13 amino acids. Germline CDR1 reads MNHNY; CDR2 reads SVGAGI (reference sequence). Trimming left V 8 bases short and J 0 bases short, with 10 bases between. The CDR3 nucleotides read TGTGCCAGCGGAGGGATTTCTAACTATGGCTACACCTTC. It encodes CASGGISNYGYTF.

The chain combines TRBV19 with TRBJ1-1; 7 nucleotides align to TRBD1. This CDR3 is built from 13 residues. Germline CDR1 LNHDA, CDR2 SQIVND (reference sequence). The ends lost 3 bases at V and 7 bases at J; junction bases unmatched: 5. CDR3 DNA sequence: TGTGCCAGTAGTATGAGGGGACAGCGTGAAGCTTTCTTT. Its translation: CASSMRGQREAFF.

This clonotype was picked up many times. This rearrangement joins TRBV15 to TRBJ2-5, with TRBD1 identical over 8 bases. Germline loops: CDR1 LNHNV, CDR2 YYDKDF (reference sequence). The CDR3 contains 15 residues. V dropped 0 bases and J dropped 5; count of bases not matched to a gene: 5. The CDR3 sequence is CATSREGQARETQYF. The CDR3 coding sequence is TGTGCCACCAGCAGAGAGGGACAGGCGAGGGAGACCCAGTACTTC.

This clonotype was seen many times. The J gene is TRBJ1-2, the V gene TRBV6-5; possibly TRBD1 for D (6 bases). Germline CDR1 is MNHEY and CDR2 is SVGAGI. The CDR3 covers 14 residues. Trimming stripped 7 bases from V and 8 bases from J, with 20 bases between. The CDR3 spells CASKGGRDGPGYTF. For the CDR3, the DNA is TGTGCCAGCAAGGGGGGCAGGGATGGGCCGGGCTACACCTTC.

This clonotype appeared a few times. This rearrangement joins TRBV30 to TRBJ1-2; 8 bases map to TRBD1. The germline V gene encodes CDR1 GTSNPN and CDR2 SVGIG (reference sequence). The CDR3 covers 18 residues. V dropped 1 base and J dropped 2; count of bases not matched to a gene: 15. The CDR3 here is CAWSAQTTRQGINYGYTF. CDR3 in DNA: TGTGCCTGGAGTGCCCAAACTACCCGACAGGGGATAAACTATGGCTACACCTTC. The variable domain in full, with the rest retrieved from reference TRBV30 and TRBJ1-2, is SQTIHQWPATLVQPVGSPLSLECTVEGTSNPNLYWYRQAAGRGLQLLFYSVGIGQISSEVPQNLSASRPQDRQFILSSKKLLLSDSGFYLCAWSAQTTRQGINYGYTFGSGTRLTVV.

This clonotype was observed at least ten times. This chain uses TRBV29-1 with TRBJ2-1, with 8 bases identical to TRBD2. Trimming took 6 bases from V and 10 from J; bases not matched to a gene: 11. The length of the CDR3 is 13 residues. CDR1 is SQVTM, CDR2 ANQGSEA, per germline. The CDR3 sequence: CSVPPSGGREQFF. Written as DNA, the CDR3 is TGCAGCGTCCCCCCGAGCGGGGGTCGAGAGCAGTTCTTC.

Regarding this clonotype: The junction departs from germline at one end; a sequencing error may be responsible. The chain couples TRBV9 to TRBJ2-6; 11 nucleotides align to TRBD2. The CDR3 is made up of 18 amino acids. The V gene's germline CDR1 is SGDLS and CDR2 YYNGEE. This CDR3 is CASTRLAGRVSGASVLTF. The DNA of the CDR3 is TGTGCTAGCACCCGACTAGCGGGGAGGGTCTCTGGGGCCAGCGTCCTGACTTTC.

In its sample, this clonotype was seen many times. The gene calls are TRBV7-2 and TRBJ2-1, with 7 positions matching TRBD1. V shed 7 bases and J 8 bases; nucleotides not matched to a gene: 14. Looked up from germline, CDR1 is SGHTA and CDR2 is FQGNSA. The CDR3 spans 15 residues. The CDR3: CASNGKGGGYDEQFF. The CDR3 DNA reads TGTGCCAGCAATGGAAAAGGGGGCGGCTATGATGAGCAGTTCTTC. Based on the CDR3 plus reference TRBV7-2 and TRBJ2-1, the full variable domain is GAGVSQSPSNKVTEKGKDVELRCDPISGHTALYWYRQSLGQGLEFLIYFQGNSAPDKSGLPSDRFSAERTGGSVSTLTIQRTQQEDSAVYLCASNGKGGGYDEQFFGPGTRLTVL.

This clonotype has a count of ten or more. The rearrangement links TRBV7-9 to TRBJ2-7, with 7 bases matching TRBD1. There are 13 residues in the CDR3. From germline, CDR1 is SEHNR and CDR2 FQNEAQ (reference sequence). Unmatched junction bases numbered 5, after V lost 2 bases and J lost 7 bases. The CDR3, as DNA: TGTGCCAGCAGCTTAACAGGGGTCGAGGAGCAGTACTTC. Its translation: CASSLTGVEEQYF.

In its sample, this clonotype was seen many times. The chain is built from TRBV12-3 or TRBV12-4 and TRBJ2-7; a possible D gene is TRBD2 (6 bases). Trimming shortened V by 5 bases and J by 0 bases, and 20 bases separated the two germline ends. The CDR3 sequence is 17 residues long. CDR3: CASSGEAGWESSYEQYF. The CDR3 DNA follows: TGTGCCAGCAGTGGGGAGGCCGGTTGGGAGAGCTCCTACGAGCAGTACTTC.

This clonotype came up many times. V is TRBV5-4 and J is TRBJ1-6; D call uncertain. V was trimmed by 0 bases and J by 8 bases, leaving 9 bases between them. The CDR3 runs 14 residues. CDR1 SGHNT and CDR2 YYREEE come from the germline V gene (reference sequence). The CDR3 coding sequence is TGTGCCAGCAGCTTGGAGAGGGTTCATTCACCCCTCCACTTT. Translation gives CASSLERVHSPLHF.

This rearrangement joins TRBV19 to TRBJ2-1; 9 bases line up with TRBD1. CDR1 is LNHDA and CDR2 is SQIVND in the germline V gene (reference sequence). The length of the CDR3 is 13 residues. The ends lost 9 bases at V and 8 bases at J; junction bases unmatched: 8. The CDR3 here is CASGTGLIDEQFF. In DNA form, the CDR3 reads TGTGCCAGCGGGACAGGGTTGATAGATGAGCAGTTCTTC. Full variable domain (outside the CDR3, taken from reference TRBV19 and TRBJ2-1): DGGITQSPKYLFRKEGQNVTLSCEQNLNHDAMYWYRQDPGQGLRLIYYSQIVNDFQKGDIAEGYSVSREKKESFPLTVTSAQKNPTAFYLCASGTGLIDEQFFGPGTRLTVL.